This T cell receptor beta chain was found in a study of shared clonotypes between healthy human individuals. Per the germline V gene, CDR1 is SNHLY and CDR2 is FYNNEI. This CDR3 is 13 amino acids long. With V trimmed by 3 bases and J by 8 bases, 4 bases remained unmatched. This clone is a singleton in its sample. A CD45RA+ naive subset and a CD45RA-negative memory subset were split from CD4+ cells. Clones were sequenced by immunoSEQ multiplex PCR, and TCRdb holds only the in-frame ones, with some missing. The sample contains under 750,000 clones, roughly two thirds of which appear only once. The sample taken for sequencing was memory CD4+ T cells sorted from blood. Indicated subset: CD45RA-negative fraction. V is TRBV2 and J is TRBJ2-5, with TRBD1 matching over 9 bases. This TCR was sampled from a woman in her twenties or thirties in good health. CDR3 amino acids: CASSDRGQGTQYF. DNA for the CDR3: TGTGCCAGCAGTGATAGGGGACAGGGAACCCAGTACTTC. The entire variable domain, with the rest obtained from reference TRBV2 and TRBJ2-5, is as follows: EPEVTQTPSHQVTQMGQEVILRCVPISNHLYFYWYRQILGQKVEFLVSFYNNEISEKSEIFDDQFSVERPDGSNFTLKIRSTKLEDSAMYFCASSDRGQGTQYFGPGTRLLVL.